This TCR beta chain is drawn from a study of T cells after yellow fever vaccination. Whole-study context: In the case of low-cell-number fractions, SMART-Seq v4 Ultra Low Input was used for preparation.

Study-level results: Post-booster repertoires contained most primary-vaccination clones again (around 97% CD4, about 90% CD8). The secondary response was weaker but peaked faster, day 5 versus 15. Abundant clonotypes from the bulk population could have been carried over as contaminants into FACS-sorted repertoires.

TCRdb reanalysed the 5' RACE reads using MiXCR and keeps one entry per CDR3 protein. The top ten hold 20% to 30% of the sample, which has just over 300,000 distinct CDR3 sequences, roughly 3.5% seen once. This clonotype was seen repeatedly, ten times or more. Antigen unknown. The TCR comes from a man aged 18 to 30 who received the YFV17D yellow fever vaccine. The specimen was PBMCs, collected on the day of the yellow fever booster vaccination.

The CDR3 protein is CASSSNPGRGGPSDTQYF. The CDR3 nucleotides are TGTGCCAGCAGCTCAAATCCTGGCAGGGGGGGGCCCTCAGATACGCAGTATTTT. This chain uses TRBV7-9 with TRBJ2-3; TRBD1 or TRBD2 may be the D gene (7 bases each). Between the trimmed V and J ends, which lost 4 bases and 4 bases, there was a span of 24 bases. The CDR3 extends over 18 amino acids. Germline values: CDR1 SEHNR, CDR2 FQNEAQ (reference sequence).